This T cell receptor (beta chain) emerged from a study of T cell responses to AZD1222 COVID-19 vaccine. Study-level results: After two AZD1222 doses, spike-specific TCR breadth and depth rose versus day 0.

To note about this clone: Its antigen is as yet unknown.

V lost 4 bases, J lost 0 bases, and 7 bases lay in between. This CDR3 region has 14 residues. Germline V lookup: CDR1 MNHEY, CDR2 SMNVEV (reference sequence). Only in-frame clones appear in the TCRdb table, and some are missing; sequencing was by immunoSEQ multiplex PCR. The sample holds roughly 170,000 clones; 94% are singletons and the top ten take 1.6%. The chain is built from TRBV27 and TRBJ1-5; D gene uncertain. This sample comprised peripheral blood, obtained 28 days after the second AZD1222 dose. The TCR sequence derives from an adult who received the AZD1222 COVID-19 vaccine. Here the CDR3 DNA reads TGTGCCAGCAGTTCGGATCTTAGCAATCAGCCCCAGCATTTT. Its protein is CASSSDLSNQPQHF.